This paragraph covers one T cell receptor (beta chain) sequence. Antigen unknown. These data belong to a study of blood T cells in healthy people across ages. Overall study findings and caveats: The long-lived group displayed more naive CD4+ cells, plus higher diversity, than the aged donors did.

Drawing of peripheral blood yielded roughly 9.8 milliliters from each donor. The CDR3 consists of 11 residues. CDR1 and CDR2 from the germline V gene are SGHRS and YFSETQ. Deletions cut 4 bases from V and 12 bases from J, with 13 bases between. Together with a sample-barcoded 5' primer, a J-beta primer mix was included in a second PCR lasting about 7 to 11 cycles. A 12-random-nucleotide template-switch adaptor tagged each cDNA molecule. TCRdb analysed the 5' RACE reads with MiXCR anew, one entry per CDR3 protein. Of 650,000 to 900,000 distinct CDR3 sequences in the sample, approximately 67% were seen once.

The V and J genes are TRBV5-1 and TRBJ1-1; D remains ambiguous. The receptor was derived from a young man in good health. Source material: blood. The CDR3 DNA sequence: TGCGCCAGCAGCCCCTCCGACGGACCTTTCTTT. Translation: CASSPSDGPFF.